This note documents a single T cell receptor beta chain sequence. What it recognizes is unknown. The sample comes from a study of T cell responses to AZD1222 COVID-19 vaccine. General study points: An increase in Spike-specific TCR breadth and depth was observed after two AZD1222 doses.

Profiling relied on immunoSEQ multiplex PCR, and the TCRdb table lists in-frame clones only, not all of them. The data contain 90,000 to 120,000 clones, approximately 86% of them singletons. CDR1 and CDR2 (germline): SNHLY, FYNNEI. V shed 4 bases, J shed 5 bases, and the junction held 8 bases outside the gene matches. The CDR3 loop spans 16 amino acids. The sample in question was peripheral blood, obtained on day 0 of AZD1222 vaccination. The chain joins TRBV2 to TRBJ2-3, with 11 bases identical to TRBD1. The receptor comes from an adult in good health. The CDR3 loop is CASSVGQGVEIDTQYF. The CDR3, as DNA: TGTGCCAGCAGTGTGGGACAGGGGGTAGAAATAGATACGCAGTATTTT.